A single sample is the source of the 16 T cell receptor beta chains below, sequenced in a study of human T cells and chemical hapten exposure. One entry per CDR3 protein, called by TCRdb with MiXCR from the RACE reads. This table has approximately 80,000 distinct CDR3 sequences, approximately 11% appearing once. The time point was: patch test 3, about 24 weeks after DPC sensitization. Treatment here: therapeutic diphenylcyclopropenone sensitization with weekly scalp DPC. The starting material was whole blood, obtained in connection with sensitization to the hapten diphenylcyclopropenone (DPC). The receptors originated from a woman between 45 and 60 years old with alopecia areata. Some clones in this sample may be carry-over from other donors' samples.

The V and J genes are TRBV11-2 and TRBJ2-4; D is perhaps TRBD1 (7 bases). The CDR3 is made up of 20 amino acids. Trimming left V 0 bases short and J 2 bases short, with 23 bases between. Per the germline V gene, CDR1 is SGHAT and CDR2 is FQNNGV. CDR3 amino acids: CASSLDPVQGGGAPKNIQYF. In DNA, the CDR3 is TGTGCCAGCAGCTTAGACCCCGTGCAGGGGGGTGGGGCCCCCAAAAACATTCAGTACTTC. The full variable domain, in which reference TRBV11-2 and TRBJ2-4 provide the parts outside the CDR3, is EAGVAQSPRYKIIEKRQSVAFWCNPISGHATLYWYQQILGQGPKLLIQFQNNGVVDDSQLPKDRFSAERLKGVDSTLKIQPAKLEDSAVYLCASSLDPVQGGGAPKNIQYFGAGTRLSVL.

There are many counts of this clonotype. The chain links TRBV6-1 to TRBJ1-2; D might be TRBD1 (5 bases). Trimming cost V 6 bases and J 1 base, with 15 bases left between them. The germline gives CDR1 MNHNS, CDR2 SASEGT. The CDR3 totals 15 residues. This CDR3 reads CASRPRGVFNYGYTF. CDR3 nucleotide sequence: TGTGCCAGCAGACCCCGGGGGGTCTTTAACTATGGCTACACCTTC.

This clonotype showed up just a few times. The V gene is TRBV29-1, the J gene TRBJ1-2, with a tentative D call TRBD1 (6 bases). Germline CDR1 SQVTM, CDR2 ANQGSEA. With 6 bases removed from V and 8 bases from J, the gap between germline ends came to 16 bases. The CDR3 consists of 12 residues. Written as DNA, the CDR3 is TGCAGCGTAGGGGGACAAAGGGGAGGCTACACCTTC. Translated: CSVGGQRGGYTF.

The chain uses TRBV7-2 and TRBJ2-7; no clear D. Trimming removed 1 base at V and 6 bases at J, with 13 bases between. There are 14 residues in the CDR3. Germline CDR1 reads SGHTA; CDR2 reads FQGNSA. The CDR3 bases are TGTGCCAGCAGCTTAGATGGCAGCCGGACCGAGCAGTACTTC. Its protein is CASSLDGSRTEQYF.

This clonotype was seen repeatedly, ten times or more. V is TRBV7-2 and J is TRBJ2-7, with 9 bases aligning to TRBD1. Per the germline V gene, CDR1 is SGHTA and CDR2 is FQGNSA. The CDR3 length is 16 residues. The V gene end was trimmed by 0 bases and the J gene end by 7 bases; junction bases not matched to a gene: 10. The CDR3 reads CASSLARGTGNREQYF. As DNA, the CDR3 is TGTGCCAGCAGCTTAGCGCGGGGGACAGGGAACCGGGAGCAGTACTTC. The variable domain in full, completed from reference TRBV7-2 and TRBJ2-7, reads GAGVSQSPSNKVTEKGKDVELRCDPISGHTALYWYRQSLGQGLEFLIYFQGNSAPDKSGLPSDRFSAERTGGSVSTLTIQRTQQEDSAVYLCASSLARGTGNREQYFGPGTRLTVT.

This chain uses TRBV12-3 or TRBV12-4 with TRBJ1-5; TRBD1 matches at 7 bases. The CDR3 is 14 residues long. Trimming cost V 5 bases and J 4 bases; bases outside gene matches: 5. CDR3 residues: CASSPTGHNQPQHF. Here the CDR3 DNA reads TGTGCCAGCAGTCCGACAGGGCATAATCAGCCCCAGCATTTT.

There are many counts of this clonotype. The V gene is TRBV10-2, the J gene TRBJ1-3; D is perhaps TRBD1 (5 bases). From germline, CDR1 is WSHSY and CDR2 SAAADI. The length of the CDR3 is 11 residues. Trimming shortened V by 6 bases and J by 11 bases, and 11 bases separated the two germline ends. This CDR3 is CASRDTEPIYF. The DNA of the CDR3 is TGCGCCAGCAGGGACACTGAGCCCATATATTTT.

This clonotype was picked up many times. The chain has TRBV27 and TRBJ2-5, with D tentatively TRBD1 (5 bases). Germline CDR1 MNHEY, CDR2 SMNVEV (reference sequence). CDR3 length: 15 amino acids. The germline V and J ends were trimmed by 3 bases and 0 bases, with 11 bases remaining between them. CDR3 coding DNA: TGTGCCAGCAGTTTTCAGGGCGGACACCAAGAGACCCAGTACTTC. Residues: CASSFQGGHQETQYF.

The rearrangement joins TRBV15 to TRBJ2-1, with 7 bases identical to TRBD2. The CDR3 is 15 amino acids. CDR1 is LNHNV and CDR2 is YYDKDF in the germline V gene (reference sequence). V lost 1 base and J lost 0; bases outside the gene matches: 0. CDR3 residues: CATSRGGSSYNEQFF. The CDR3 region has the DNA TGTGCCACCAGCAGAGGCGGGAGCTCCTACAATGAGCAGTTCTTC.

Ten or more counts support this clonotype. The V and J genes are TRBV18 and TRBJ2-1; the match to TRBD1 covers 9 bases. Germline loops: CDR1 KGHSH, CDR2 LQKENI. J lost 9 bases, V lost 3 bases, and 9 bases had no gene match. The CDR3 is 15 amino acids. The CDR3 loop reads CASSPRDRVLSEQFF. CDR3 in DNA: TGTGCCAGCTCACCCCGGGACAGGGTTTTGAGTGAGCAGTTCTTC.

The genes are TRBV7-6 and TRBJ2-7; either TRBD1 or TRBD2 may fit D (6 bases each). Germline V gives CDR1 SGHVS, CDR2 FNYEAQ. The length of the CDR3 is 16 residues. V lost 5 bases, J lost 3 bases, and 20 bases lay in between. The CDR3 sequence is CASSPFGFGGGYEQYF. The CDR3 DNA follows: TGTGCCAGCAGCCCCTTCGGATTTGGAGGGGGCTACGAGCAGTACTTC.

The sample holds many counts of this clonotype. The gene calls are TRBV18 and TRBJ2-1; 8 nucleotides agree with TRBD1. V shed 4 bases and J 5 bases; nucleotides not matched to a gene: 7. The V gene's germline CDR1 is KGHSH and CDR2 LQKENI. CDR3 length equals 15 residues. CDR3 DNA sequence: TGTGCCAGCTCACTCAGGGGGCGCCTAAACAATGAGCAGTTCTTC. Translating gives CASSLRGRLNNEQFF.

This clonotype has at least ten counts. V is TRBV3-1 and J is TRBJ1-2, with D perhaps matching TRBD1 (6 bases). Germline V gives CDR1 LGHDT, CDR2 YNNKEL (reference sequence). Trimming left V 5 bases short and J 8 bases short, with 15 bases between. CDR3 length equals 13 residues. CDR3 DNA sequence: TGTGCCAGCAGCACAGGGCCGAAGTACGGCTACACCTTC. Protein sequence: CASSTGPKYGYTF. Looking up the rest from reference TRBV3-1 and TRBJ1-2 gives the full variable domain: DTAVSQTPKYLVTQMGNDKSIKCEQNLGHDTMYWYKQDSKKFLKIMFSYNNKELIINETVPNRFSPKSPDKAHLNLHINSLELGDSAVYFCASSTGPKYGYTFGSGTRLTVV.

This clonotype was counted ten times or more. The chain recombines TRBV18 with TRBJ1-5; D possibly corresponds to TRBD1 (6 bases). V was pared by 8 bases and J by 3 bases, with 17 bases between. Germline CDR1 is KGHSH and CDR2 is LQKENI. This CDR3 is 15 amino acids long. The CDR3 DNA sequence: TGTGCCAGCGCCTACAGGGAGGGGCTCAATCAGCCCCAGCATTTT. Protein product: CASAYREGLNQPQHF.

V usage is TRBV12-3 or TRBV12-4 and J usage is TRBJ2-1, with D perhaps matching TRBD2 (6 bases). CDR3 size: 15 residues. Trimming cost V 5 bases and J 2 bases, with 13 bases left between them. CDR3: CASSPGTRTYNEQFF. CDR3 DNA sequence: TGTGCCAGCAGTCCCGGGACTCGGACCTACAATGAGCAGTTCTTC.

This clonotype was seen repeatedly, ten times or more. The rearrangement links TRBV9 to TRBJ2-7; TRBD2 might be the D (6 bases). CDR3 size: 17 residues. Germline-derived CDR1 and CDR2 are SGDLS and YYNGEE. V lost 0 bases to trimming and J lost 3 bases, with 19 bases between them. Here the CDR3 reads CASSVVRKRVIFYEQYF. The CDR3 bases are TGTGCCAGCAGCGTAGTAAGGAAGCGGGTGATTTTCTACGAGCAGTACTTC.